These 15 T cell receptor beta chains came from one sample sequenced in a study of T-cell reconstitution after alpha-beta-depleted transplantation in children. It was with unique molecular identifiers that the TCRbeta library was prepared. TCRdb independently ran MiXCR on the PCR reads; one entry per CDR3 protein. The sample yields approximately 400,000 distinct CDR3 sequences, roughly 11% seen once. The sequencing here drew on PBMCs from the stem cell graft donor, taken from the stem cell graft. The receptors come from a human donor who donated a stem cell graft to a child with acute myeloid leukemia.

This clonotype appeared a few times. The chain combines TRBV29-1 with TRBJ2-7; D is unresolved. CDR1 SQVTM and CDR2 ANQGSEA come from the germline V gene. The CDR3 is 14 residues long. The V and J ends lost 4 bases and 6 bases respectively, with 19 bases between them. In nucleotides, the CDR3 is TGCAGCGTTGTTTCGCGAAATCGGACGCGCGAGCAGTACTTC. It translates to CSVVSRNRTREQYF.

This clonotype was seen ten or more times. The rearrangement joins TRBV12-3 or TRBV12-4 to TRBJ2-7; D possibly corresponds to TRBD1 (6 bases). Trimming removed 1 base from V and 2 bases from J, with 9 bases in between. The CDR3 consists of 14 residues. CDR3 sequence reads: CASSLVAGAYEQYF. In DNA, the CDR3 is TGTGCCAGCAGTTTAGTTGCAGGGGCCTACGAGCAGTACTTC.

In this sample, this clonotype turned up many times. The chain has TRBV11-1 and TRBJ1-2, with D maybe TRBD1 (5 bases). With 3 bases removed from V and 5 bases from J, the gap between germline ends came to 7 bases. The CDR3 has 12 residues. The germline CDR1 and CDR2 sequences are SGHAT and FQDESV (reference sequence). DNA of the CDR3: TGTGCCAGCAGCTTTCGACAGTATGGCTACACCTTC. It translates to CASSFRQYGYTF.

This clonotype appeared a few times. This chain joins TRBV7-6 and TRBJ2-3; unclear D gene. This CDR3 is built from 12 residues. Germline V gene data show CDR1 as SGHVS and CDR2 as FNYEAQ. V was cut by 5 bases and J by 6 bases, with 9 bases left in between. As DNA, the CDR3 is TGTGCCAGCAGCCCGAACGGGGATACGCAGTATTTT. Residues: CASSPNGDTQYF.

V usage is TRBV6-2 or TRBV6-3 and J usage is TRBJ2-2, with 8 bases matching TRBD1. With V trimmed by 2 bases and J by 1 base, 6 bases remained unmatched. The V gene's germline CDR1 is MNHEY and CDR2 SVGEGT. The CDR3 runs 17 residues. In DNA form, the CDR3 reads TGTGCCAGCAGTTACCCCGACAGGGGTAGGAACACCGGGGAGCTGTTTTTT. Residues: CASSYPDRGRNTGELFF.

This chain connects TRBV7-9 to TRBJ2-3; tentatively, D is TRBD2 (5 bases). Germline values: CDR1 SEHNR, CDR2 FQNEAQ (reference sequence). V lost 4 bases and J 3 bases, leaving 20 bases between the germline ends. The CDR3 has 17 residues. The CDR3 region is CASSSPRTQLLTDTQYF. The DNA of the CDR3 is TGTGCCAGCAGCTCCCCCCGGACTCAACTCTTGACAGATACGCAGTATTTT.

In this sample, this clonotype turned up a few times. V gene TRBV13 combines with J gene TRBJ1-6; 9 bases map to TRBD1. Germline V CDR1 and CDR2: PRHDT, FYEKMQ (reference sequence). Trimming took 5 bases from V and 5 from J; bases not matched to a gene: 7. The length of the CDR3 is 16 residues. CDR3 protein: CASSRGQGVNNSPLHF. For the CDR3, the DNA is TGTGCCAGCAGCCGGGGACAGGGCGTTAATAATTCACCCCTCCACTTT. Full variable domain (outside the CDR3, taken from reference TRBV13 and TRBJ1-6): AAGVIQSPRHLIKEKRETATLKCYPIPRHDTVYWYQQGPGQDPQFLISFYEKMQSDKGSIPDRFSAQQFSDYHSELNMSSLELGDSALYFCASSRGQGVNNSPLHFGNGTRLTVT.

The gene calls are TRBV20-1 and TRBJ2-3; TRBD1 matches at 7 bases. The CDR3 sequence is 16 residues long. After removal of 2 bases from V and 2 bases from J, the junction contained 10 bases not matched to a gene. Per germline, CDR1 DFQATT and CDR2 SNEGSKA (reference sequence). The chain's CDR3 is CSARPPGQAVTDTQYF. CDR3 nucleotides: TGCAGTGCTAGACCCCCCGGACAGGCGGTCACAGATACGCAGTATTTT.

This clonotype has at least ten counts. The V call is TRBV29-1, the J call TRBJ1-2, with D hard to call. Per germline, CDR1 SQVTM and CDR2 ANQGSEA. The CDR3 consists of 10 residues. V lost 6 bases and J 7 bases, leaving 9 bases between the germline ends. This CDR3 reads CSVADPGYTF. The CDR3 region has the DNA TGCAGCGTAGCGGACCCTGGCTACACCTTC.

This clonotype came up a few times. This rearrangement joins TRBV27 to TRBJ2-1; D is possibly TRBD2 (6 bases). V shed 5 bases and J shed 0 bases, with 14 bases lying between them. In germline, CDR1 is MNHEY, CDR2 SMNVEV (reference sequence). The CDR3 totals 16 residues. CDR3 region: CASSIEAGRSYNEQFF. The DNA of the CDR3 is TGTGCCAGCAGTATAGAAGCGGGTCGCTCCTACAATGAGCAGTTCTTC.

The chain carries TRBV20-1 and TRBJ1-5; 7 bases fit TRBD1. The CDR3 covers 16 residues. Germline CDR1 reads DFQATT; CDR2 reads SNEGSKA (reference sequence). With 6 bases clipped from V and 0 bases from J, the junction kept 11 bases outside the gene matches. CDR3 nucleotide sequence: TGCAGTGCCAGAAACCGGGACAGTTATAGCAATCAGCCCCAGCATTTT. Its translation: CSARNRDSYSNQPQHF.

The chain carries TRBV5-1 and TRBJ1-2; D unclear. The CDR3 consists of 15 residues. Germline lookup yields CDR1 SGHRS and CDR2 YFSETQ. Trimming cost V 2 bases and J 1 base, with 12 bases left between them. The CDR3 protein is CASSLRLGGNYGYTF. The CDR3 bases are TGCGCCAGCAGCTTACGGTTGGGAGGTAACTATGGCTACACCTTC. The full variable domain, in which reference TRBV5-1 and TRBJ1-2 provide the parts outside the CDR3, is KAGVTQTPRYLIKTRGQQVTLSCSPISGHRSVSWYQQTPGQGLQFLFEYFSETQRNKGNFPGRFSGRQFSNSRSEMNVSTLELGDSALYLCASSLRLGGNYGYTFGSGTRLTVV.

This clonotype was counted only a few times. The gene calls are TRBV7-6 and TRBJ2-1; 9 bases fit TRBD2. The CDR3 loop spans 13 amino acids. V trimming: 3 bases; J trimming: 9 bases; junction bases outside the gene matches: 3. Germline V gives CDR1 SGHVS, CDR2 FNYEAQ. The CDR3 protein is CASSFLAGVEQFF. In nucleotides, the CDR3 is TGTGCCAGCAGCTTCTTAGCGGGAGTTGAGCAGTTCTTC.

The genes are TRBV19 and TRBJ2-7; 11 bases match TRBD1. Germline lookup yields CDR1 LNHDA and CDR2 SQIVND (reference sequence). The CDR3 covers 14 residues. The ends lost 4 bases at V and 5 bases at J; junction bases unmatched: 4. CDR3 DNA: TGTGCCAGTAGTACTGGACAGGGGGCCAACGAGCAGTACTTC. Its protein is CASSTGQGANEQYF.

This clonotype has more than one count but fewer than ten. This chain uses TRBV7-2 with TRBJ1-2; D ambiguous. V shed 1 base and J shed 5 bases, with 20 bases lying between them. This CDR3 comprises 17 residues. Germline V gene data show CDR1 as SGHTA and CDR2 as FQGNSA. CDR3 loop: CASSLEISRATLYGYTF. CDR3 nucleotide sequence: TGTGCCAGCAGCTTAGAGATAAGCAGAGCCACCTTATATGGCTACACCTTC.